This TCR beta chain was sequenced during a study of blood T cells in healthy people across ages. This clonotype was observed many times. This CDR3 is 15 amino acids long. Germline CDR1 and CDR2: SGHTA and FQGTGA. V was pared by 0 bases and J by 3 bases, with 4 bases of the junction left unmatched. A second PCR, run for about 7 to 11 cycles, used a sample-barcoded 5' primer plus a J-beta primer mix. TCRdb reprocessed the 5' RACE reads with MiXCR, giving one entry per CDR3 protein. The profile shows around 1,000,000 distinct CDR3 sequences, around 25% of them singletons. The sample also formed part of further work on T cells of mothers and their children.

The receptor was derived from a girl aged 2-10 years in good health. The gene calls are TRBV7-3 and TRBJ2-7, with 8 bases that match TRBD2. What was sequenced was blood. CDR3 nucleotide sequence: TGTGCCAGCAGCTTAACAAGCGGGAGTGGCTACGAGCAGTACTTC. Translated: CASSLTSGSGYEQYF.